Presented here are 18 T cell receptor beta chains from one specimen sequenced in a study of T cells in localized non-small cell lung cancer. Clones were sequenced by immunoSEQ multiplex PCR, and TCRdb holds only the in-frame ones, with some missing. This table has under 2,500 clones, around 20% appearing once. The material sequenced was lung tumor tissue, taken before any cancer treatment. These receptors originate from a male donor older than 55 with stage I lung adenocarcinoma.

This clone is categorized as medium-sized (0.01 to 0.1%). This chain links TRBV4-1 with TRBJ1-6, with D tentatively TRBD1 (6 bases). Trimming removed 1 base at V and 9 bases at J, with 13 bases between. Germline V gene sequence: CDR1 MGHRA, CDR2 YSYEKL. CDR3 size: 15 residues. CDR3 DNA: TGCGCCAGCAGCCAAGGACAGGTTGGTGGTTCACCCCTCCACTTT. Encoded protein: CASSQGQVGGSPLHF.

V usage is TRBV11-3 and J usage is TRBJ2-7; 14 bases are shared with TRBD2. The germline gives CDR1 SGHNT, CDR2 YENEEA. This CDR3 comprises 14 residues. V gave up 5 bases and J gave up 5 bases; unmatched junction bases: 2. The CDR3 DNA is TGTGCCAGCAGCCAGGGACTAGCGGGAGACGAGCAGTACTTC. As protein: CASSQGLAGDEQYF.

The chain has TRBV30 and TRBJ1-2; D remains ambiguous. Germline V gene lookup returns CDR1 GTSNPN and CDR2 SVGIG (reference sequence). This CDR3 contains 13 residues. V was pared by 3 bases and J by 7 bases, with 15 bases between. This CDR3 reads CAWRTQVYLGYTF. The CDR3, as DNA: TGTGCCTGGAGGACCCAGGTCTACCTTGGCTACACCTTC. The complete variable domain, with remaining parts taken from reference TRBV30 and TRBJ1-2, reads SQTIHQWPATLVQPVGSPLSLECTVEGTSNPNLYWYRQAAGRGLQLLFYSVGIGQISSEVPQNLSASRPQDRQFILSSKKLLLSDSGFYLCAWRTQVYLGYTFGSGTRLTVV.

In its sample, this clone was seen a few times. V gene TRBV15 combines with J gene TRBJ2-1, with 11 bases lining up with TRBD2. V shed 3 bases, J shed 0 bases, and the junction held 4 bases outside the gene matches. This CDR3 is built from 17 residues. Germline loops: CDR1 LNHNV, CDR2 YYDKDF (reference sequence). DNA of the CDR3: TGTGCCACCAGCAGTAGGGGACTAGCGGACTCCTACAATGAGCAGTTCTTC. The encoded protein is CATSSRGLADSYNEQFF.

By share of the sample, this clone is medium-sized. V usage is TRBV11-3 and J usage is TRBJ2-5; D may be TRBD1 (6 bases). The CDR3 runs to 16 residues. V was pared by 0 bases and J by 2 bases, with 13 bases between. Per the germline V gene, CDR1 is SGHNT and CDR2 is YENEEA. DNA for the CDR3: TGTGCCAGCAGCTTAGACACACAGGGATGGCAAGAGACCCAGTACTTC. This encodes CASSLDTQGWQETQYF.

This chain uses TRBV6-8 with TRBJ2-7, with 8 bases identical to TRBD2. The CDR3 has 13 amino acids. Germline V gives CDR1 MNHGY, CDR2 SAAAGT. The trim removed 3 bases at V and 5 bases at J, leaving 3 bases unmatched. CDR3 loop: CASSYTSGDEQYF. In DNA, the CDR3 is TGTGCCAGCAGTTATACTAGCGGCGACGAGCAGTACTTC.

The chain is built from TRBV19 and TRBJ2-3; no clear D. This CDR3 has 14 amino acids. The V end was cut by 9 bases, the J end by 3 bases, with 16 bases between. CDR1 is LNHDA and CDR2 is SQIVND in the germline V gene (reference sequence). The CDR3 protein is CASRSAHRTDTQYF. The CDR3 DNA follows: TGTGCCAGCCGATCGGCTCATCGGACAGATACGCAGTATTTT.

The CDR3 is CASSSVGAYEQYF. In DNA, the CDR3 is TGTGCCAGCAGTTCGGTAGGGGCCTACGAGCAGTACTTC. This sequence joins TRBV28 and TRBJ2-7; D perhaps matches TRBD1 (5 bases). The CDR3 has 13 amino acids. V was pared by 4 bases and J by 2 bases, with 9 bases between. Germline V gene sequence: CDR1 MDHEN, CDR2 SYDVKM.

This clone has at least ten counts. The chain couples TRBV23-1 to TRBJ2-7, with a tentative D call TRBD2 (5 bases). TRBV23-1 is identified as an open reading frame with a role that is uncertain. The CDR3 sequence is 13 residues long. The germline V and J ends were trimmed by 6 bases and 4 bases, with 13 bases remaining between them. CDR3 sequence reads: CASSLGSGYEQYF. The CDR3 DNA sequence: TGCGCCAGCAGCTTAGGGTCGGGATACGAGCAGTACTTC.

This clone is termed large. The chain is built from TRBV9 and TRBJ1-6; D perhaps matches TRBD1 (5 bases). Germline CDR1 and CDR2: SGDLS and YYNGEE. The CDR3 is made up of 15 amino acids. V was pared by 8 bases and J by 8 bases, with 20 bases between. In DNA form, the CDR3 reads TGTGCCAGTAGGACCCGGGGCGCTCTTTATTCACCCCTCCACTTT. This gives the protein CASRTRGALYSPLHF.

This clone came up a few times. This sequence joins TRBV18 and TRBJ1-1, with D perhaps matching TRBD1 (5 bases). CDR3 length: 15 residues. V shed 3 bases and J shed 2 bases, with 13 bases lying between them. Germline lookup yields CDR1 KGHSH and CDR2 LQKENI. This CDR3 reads CASSPRTPTNTEAFF. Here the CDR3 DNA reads TGTGCCAGCTCACCCAGGACACCGACCAACACTGAAGCTTTCTTT.

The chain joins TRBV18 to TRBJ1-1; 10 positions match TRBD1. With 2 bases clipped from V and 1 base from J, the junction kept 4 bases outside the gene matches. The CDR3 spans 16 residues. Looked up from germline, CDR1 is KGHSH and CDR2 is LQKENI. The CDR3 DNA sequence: TGTGCCAGCTCACCAGGGACAGGGGATCGGAACACTGAAGCTTTCTTT. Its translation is CASSPGTGDRNTEAFF. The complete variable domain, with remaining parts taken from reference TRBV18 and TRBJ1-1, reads NAGVMQNPRHLVRRRGQEARLRCSPMKGHSHVYWYRQLPEEGLKFMVYLQKENIIDESGMPKERFSAEFPKEGPSILRIQQVVRGDSAAYFCASSPGTGDRNTEAFFGQGTRLTVV.

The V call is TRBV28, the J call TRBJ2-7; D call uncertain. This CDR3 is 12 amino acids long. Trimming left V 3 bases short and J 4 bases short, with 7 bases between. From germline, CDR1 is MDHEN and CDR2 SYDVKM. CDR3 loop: CASSLTGYEQYF. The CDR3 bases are TGTGCCAGCAGTTTGACCGGGTACGAGCAGTACTTC. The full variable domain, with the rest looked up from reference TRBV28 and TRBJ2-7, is DVKVTQSSRYLVKRTGEKVFLECVQDMDHENMFWYRQDPGLGLRLIYFSYDVKMKEKGDIPEGYSVSREKKERFSLILESASTNQTSMYLCASSLTGYEQYFGPGTRLTVT.

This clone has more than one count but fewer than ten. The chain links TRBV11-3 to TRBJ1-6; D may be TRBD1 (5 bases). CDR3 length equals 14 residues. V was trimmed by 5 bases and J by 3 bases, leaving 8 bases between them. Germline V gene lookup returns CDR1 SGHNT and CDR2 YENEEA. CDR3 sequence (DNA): TGTGCCAGCAGCCTGGGGGACTATAATTCACCCCTCCACTTT. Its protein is CASSLGDYNSPLHF.

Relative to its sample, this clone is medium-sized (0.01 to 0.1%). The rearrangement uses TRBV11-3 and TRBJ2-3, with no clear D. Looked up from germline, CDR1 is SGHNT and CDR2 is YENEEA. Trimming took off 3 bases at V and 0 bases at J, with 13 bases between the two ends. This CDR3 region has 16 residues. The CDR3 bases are TGTGCCAGCAGCTTGGCCGGAAAGTCTAGCACAGATACGCAGTATTTT. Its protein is CASSLAGKSSTDTQYF.

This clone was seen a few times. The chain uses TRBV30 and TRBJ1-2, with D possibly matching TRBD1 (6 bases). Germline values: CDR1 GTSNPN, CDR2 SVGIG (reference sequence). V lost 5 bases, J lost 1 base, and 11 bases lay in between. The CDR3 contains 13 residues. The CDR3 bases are TGTGCCTGGTGGACAGCGAGTAACTATGGCTACACCTTC. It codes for CAWWTASNYGYTF.

The CDR3: CSVTQSGVDYGYTF. In nucleotides, the CDR3 is TGCAGCGTCACTCAATCAGGGGTAGACTATGGCTACACCTTC. J is TRBJ1-2 and V is TRBV29-1; possibly TRBD1 for D (6 bases). The CDR3 is 14 residues long. The V gene lost 6 bases and the J gene lost 3 bases, with 17 bases spanning the gap. The germline V gene has CDR1 SQVTM and CDR2 ANQGSEA.

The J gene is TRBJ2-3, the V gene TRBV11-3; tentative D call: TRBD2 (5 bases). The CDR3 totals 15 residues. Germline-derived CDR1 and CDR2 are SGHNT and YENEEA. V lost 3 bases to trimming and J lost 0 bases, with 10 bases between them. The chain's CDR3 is CASSFAGSSTDTQYF. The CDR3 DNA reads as TGTGCCAGCAGCTTTGCGGGCTCTAGCACAGATACGCAGTATTTT.